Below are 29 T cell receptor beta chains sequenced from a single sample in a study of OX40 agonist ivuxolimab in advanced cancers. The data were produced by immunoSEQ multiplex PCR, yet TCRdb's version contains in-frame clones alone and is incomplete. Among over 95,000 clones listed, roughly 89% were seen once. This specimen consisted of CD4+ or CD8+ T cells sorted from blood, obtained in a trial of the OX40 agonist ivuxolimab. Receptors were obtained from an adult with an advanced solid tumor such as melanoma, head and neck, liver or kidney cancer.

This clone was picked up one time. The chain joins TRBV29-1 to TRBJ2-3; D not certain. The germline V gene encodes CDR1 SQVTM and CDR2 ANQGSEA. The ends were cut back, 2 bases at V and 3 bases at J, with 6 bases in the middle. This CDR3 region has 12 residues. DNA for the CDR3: TGCAGCGTTGAAAGGGCAACAGATACGCAGTATTTT. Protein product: CSVERATDTQYF.

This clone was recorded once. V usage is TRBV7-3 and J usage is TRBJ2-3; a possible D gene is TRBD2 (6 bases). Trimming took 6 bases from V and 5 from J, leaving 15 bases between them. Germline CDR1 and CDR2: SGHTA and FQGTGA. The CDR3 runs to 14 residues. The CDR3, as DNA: TGTGCCAGCAGTCCGGGACTTGGGAAAGATACGCAGTATTTT. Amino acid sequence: CASSPGLGKDTQYF.

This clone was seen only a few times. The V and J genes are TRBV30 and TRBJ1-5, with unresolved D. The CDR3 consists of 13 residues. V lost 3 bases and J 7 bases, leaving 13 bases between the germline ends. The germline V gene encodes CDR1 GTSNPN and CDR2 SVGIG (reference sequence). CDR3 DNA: TGTGCCTGGAGCGCCACCGGGGTACAGCCCCAGCATTTT. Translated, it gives CAWSATGVQPQHF.

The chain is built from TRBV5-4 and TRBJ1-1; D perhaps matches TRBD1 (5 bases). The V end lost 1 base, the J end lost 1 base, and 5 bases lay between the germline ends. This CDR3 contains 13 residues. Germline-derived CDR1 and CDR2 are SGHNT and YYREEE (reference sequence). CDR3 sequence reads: CASSLQGNTEAFF. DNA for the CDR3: TGTGCCAGCAGCTTGCAGGGGAACACTGAAGCTTTCTTT.

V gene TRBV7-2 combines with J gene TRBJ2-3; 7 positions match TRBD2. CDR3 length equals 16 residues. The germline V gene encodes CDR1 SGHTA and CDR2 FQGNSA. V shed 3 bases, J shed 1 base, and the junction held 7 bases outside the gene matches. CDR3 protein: CASSFNSRGGTDTQYF. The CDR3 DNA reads TGTGCCAGCAGCTTTAATTCACGGGGGGGCACAGATACGCAGTATTTT.

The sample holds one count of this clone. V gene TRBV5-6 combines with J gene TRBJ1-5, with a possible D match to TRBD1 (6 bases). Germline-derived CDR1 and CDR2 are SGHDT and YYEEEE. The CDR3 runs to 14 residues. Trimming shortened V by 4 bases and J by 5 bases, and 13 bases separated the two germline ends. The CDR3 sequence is CASSQGQWDQPQHF. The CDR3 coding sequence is TGTGCCAGCAGCCAAGGACAGTGGGATCAGCCCCAGCATTTT.

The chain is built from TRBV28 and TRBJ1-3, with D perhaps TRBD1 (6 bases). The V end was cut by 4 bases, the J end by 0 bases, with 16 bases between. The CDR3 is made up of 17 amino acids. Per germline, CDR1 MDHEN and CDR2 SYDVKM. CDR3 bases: TGTGCCAGCAGTTCCCCCCGGACAGCGGTCTCTGGAAACACCATATATTTT. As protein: CASSSPRTAVSGNTIYF. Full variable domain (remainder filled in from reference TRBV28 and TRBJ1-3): DVKVTQSSRYLVKRTGEKVFLECVQDMDHENMFWYRQDPGLGLRLIYFSYDVKMKEKGDIPEGYSVSREKKERFSLILESASTNQTSMYLCASSSPRTAVSGNTIYFGEGSWLTVV.

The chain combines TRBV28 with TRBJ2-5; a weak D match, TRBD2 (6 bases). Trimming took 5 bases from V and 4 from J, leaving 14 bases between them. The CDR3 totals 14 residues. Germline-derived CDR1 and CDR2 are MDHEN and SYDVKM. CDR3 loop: CASSHAGGVETQYF. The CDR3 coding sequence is TGTGCCAGCAGTCACGCCGGGGGTGTAGAGACCCAGTACTTC.

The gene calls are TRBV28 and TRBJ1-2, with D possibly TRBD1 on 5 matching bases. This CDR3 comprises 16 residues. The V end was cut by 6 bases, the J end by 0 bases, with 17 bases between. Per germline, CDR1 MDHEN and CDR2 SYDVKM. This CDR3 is CASSPGTATTNYGYTF. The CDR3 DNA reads TGTGCCAGCAGCCCAGGGACGGCCACCACTAACTATGGCTACACCTTC.

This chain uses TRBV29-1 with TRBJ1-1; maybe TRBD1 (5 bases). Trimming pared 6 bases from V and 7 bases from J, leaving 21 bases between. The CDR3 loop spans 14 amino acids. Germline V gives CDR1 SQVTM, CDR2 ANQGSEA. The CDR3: CSVGPTSGQGEAFF. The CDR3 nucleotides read TGCAGCGTCGGCCCCACCTCGGGGCAGGGTGAAGCTTTCTTT.

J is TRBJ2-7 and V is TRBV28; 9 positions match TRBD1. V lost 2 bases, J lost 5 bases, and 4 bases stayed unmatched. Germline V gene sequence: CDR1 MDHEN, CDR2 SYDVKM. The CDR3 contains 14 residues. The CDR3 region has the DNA TGTGCCAGCAGTTTAGGGGGACAGGGCAACGAGCAGTACTTC. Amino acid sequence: CASSLGGQGNEQYF.

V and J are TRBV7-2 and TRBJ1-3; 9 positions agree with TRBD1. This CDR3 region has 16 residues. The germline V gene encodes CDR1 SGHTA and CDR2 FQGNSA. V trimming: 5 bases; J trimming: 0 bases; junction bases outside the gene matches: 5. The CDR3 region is CASSPGQGYSGNTIYF. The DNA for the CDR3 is TGTGCCAGCAGCCCGGGACAGGGTTACTCTGGAAACACCATATATTTT.

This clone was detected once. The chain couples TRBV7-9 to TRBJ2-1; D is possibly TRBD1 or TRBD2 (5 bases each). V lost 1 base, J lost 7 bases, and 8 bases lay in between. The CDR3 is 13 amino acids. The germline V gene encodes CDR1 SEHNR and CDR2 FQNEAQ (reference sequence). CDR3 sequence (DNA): TGTGCCAGCAGCTTAGTTGGGGGTAATGAGCAGTTCTTC. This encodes CASSLVGGNEQFF.

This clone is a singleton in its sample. In DNA form, the CDR3 reads TGTGCCAGCAGCGAAGACGGACAGACCTATCAGCCCCAGCATTTT. This translates into CASSEDGQTYQPQHF. The chain joins TRBV7-2 to TRBJ1-5, with D tentatively TRBD1 (6 bases). This CDR3 has 15 residues. Trimming stripped 5 bases from V and 5 bases from J, with 16 bases between. Germline loops: CDR1 SGHTA, CDR2 FQGNSA.

Written as DNA, the CDR3 is TGTGCCTGGAGTACAGCAAGTGAGCAGTACTTC. This codes for CAWSTASEQYF. The rearrangement links TRBV30 to TRBJ2-7; D is uncertain. V lost 2 bases and J 7 bases, leaving 9 bases between the germline ends. CDR1 GTSNPN and CDR2 SVGIG come from the germline V gene (reference sequence). The CDR3 runs to 11 residues.

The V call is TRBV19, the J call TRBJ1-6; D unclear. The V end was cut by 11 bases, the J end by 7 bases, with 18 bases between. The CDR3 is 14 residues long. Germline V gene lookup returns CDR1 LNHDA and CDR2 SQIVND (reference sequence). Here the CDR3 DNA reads TGTGCCGCTAAGGACTCCCAAAAAAATTCACCCCTCCACTTT. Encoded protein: CAAKDSQKNSPLHF.

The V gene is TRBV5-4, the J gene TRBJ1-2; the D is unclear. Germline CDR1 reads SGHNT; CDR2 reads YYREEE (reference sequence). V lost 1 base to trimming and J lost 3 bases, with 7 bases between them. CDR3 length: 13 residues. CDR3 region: CASSLLLDYGYTF. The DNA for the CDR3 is TGTGCCAGCAGCTTGCTGCTGGACTATGGCTACACCTTC.

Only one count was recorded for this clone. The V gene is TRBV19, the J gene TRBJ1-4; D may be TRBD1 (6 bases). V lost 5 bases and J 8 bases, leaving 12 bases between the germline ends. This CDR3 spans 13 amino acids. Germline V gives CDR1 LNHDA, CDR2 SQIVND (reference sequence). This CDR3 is CASSVQGDEKLFF. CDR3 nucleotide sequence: TGTGCCAGTAGTGTACAGGGTGACGAAAAACTGTTTTTT.

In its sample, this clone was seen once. The CDR3 sequence: CASSVGGTSGRDEQFF. The CDR3 coding sequence is TGTGCCAGCAGCGTAGGGGGGACTAGCGGGAGGGACGAGCAGTTCTTC. The chain links TRBV9 to TRBJ2-1; TRBD2 aligns across 16 bases. The CDR3 spans 16 residues. CDR1 SGDLS and CDR2 YYNGEE come from the germline V gene. The trim removed 0 bases at V and 10 bases at J, leaving 4 bases unmatched.

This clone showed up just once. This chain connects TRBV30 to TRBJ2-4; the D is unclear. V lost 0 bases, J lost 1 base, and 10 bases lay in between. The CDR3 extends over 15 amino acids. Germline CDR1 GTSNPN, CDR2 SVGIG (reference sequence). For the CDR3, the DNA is TGTGCCTGGAGTGTACAAGGCAGGGCCAAAAACATTCAGTACTTC. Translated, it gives CAWSVQGRAKNIQYF.

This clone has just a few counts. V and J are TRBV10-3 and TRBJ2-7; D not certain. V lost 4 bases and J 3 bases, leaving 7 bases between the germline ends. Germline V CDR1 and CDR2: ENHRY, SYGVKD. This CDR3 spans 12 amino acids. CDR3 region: CAISARRYEQYF. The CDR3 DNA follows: TGTGCCATCAGTGCTCGGCGCTACGAGCAGTACTTC.

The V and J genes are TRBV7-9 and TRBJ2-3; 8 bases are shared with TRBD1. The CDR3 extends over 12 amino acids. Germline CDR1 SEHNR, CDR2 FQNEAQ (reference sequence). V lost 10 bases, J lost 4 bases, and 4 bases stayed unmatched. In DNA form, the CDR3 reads TGTGCCATCATACAGGGGGCAGATACGCAGTATTTT. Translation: CAIIQGADTQYF.

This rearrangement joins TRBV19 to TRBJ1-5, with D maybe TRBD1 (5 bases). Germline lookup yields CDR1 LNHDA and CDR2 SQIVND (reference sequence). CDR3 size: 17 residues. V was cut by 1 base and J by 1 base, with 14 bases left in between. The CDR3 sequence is CASSIGGRVRSNQPQHF. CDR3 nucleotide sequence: TGTGCCAGTAGTATAGGGGGCAGGGTGAGAAGCAATCAGCCCCAGCATTTT.

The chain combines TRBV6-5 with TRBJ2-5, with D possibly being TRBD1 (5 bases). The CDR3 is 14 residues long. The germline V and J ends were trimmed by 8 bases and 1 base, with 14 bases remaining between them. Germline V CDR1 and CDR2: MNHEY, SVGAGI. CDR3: CASRYGRVQETQYF. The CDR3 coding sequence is TGTGCCAGCCGGTATGGCAGGGTCCAAGAGACCCAGTACTTC.

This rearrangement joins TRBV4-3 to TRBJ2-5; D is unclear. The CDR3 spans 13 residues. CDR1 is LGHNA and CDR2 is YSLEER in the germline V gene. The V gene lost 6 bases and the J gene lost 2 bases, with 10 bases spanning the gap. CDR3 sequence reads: CASSLGQQETQYF. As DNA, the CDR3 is TGCGCCAGCAGTCTGGGCCAGCAAGAGACCCAGTACTTC.

CDR3 sequence (DNA): TGTGCCAGTAGTATGTCTGTGGGACAGGCTAATCAGCCCCAGCATTTT. It translates to CASSMSVGQANQPQHF. The chain has TRBV19 and TRBJ1-5; 8 bases are a match to TRBD1. The germline V gene encodes CDR1 LNHDA and CDR2 SQIVND (reference sequence). Germline trimming cut 3 bases from V and 4 bases from J; bases unmatched to any gene: 8. This CDR3 comprises 16 residues. Based on the CDR3 plus reference TRBV19 and TRBJ1-5, the full variable domain is DGGITQSPKYLFRKEGQNVTLSCEQNLNHDAMYWYRQDPGQGLRLIYYSQIVNDFQKGDIAEGYSVSREKKESFPLTVTSAQKNPTAFYLCASSMSVGQANQPQHFGDGTRLSIL.

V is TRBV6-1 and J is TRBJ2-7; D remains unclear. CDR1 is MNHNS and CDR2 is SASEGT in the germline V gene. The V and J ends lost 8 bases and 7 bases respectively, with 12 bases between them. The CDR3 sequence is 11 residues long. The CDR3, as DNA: TGTGCCAGCTCACTCCATGGGGAGCAGTACTTC. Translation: CASSLHGEQYF.

CDR3 sequence reads: CASSQEWAGGFTDTQYF. The CDR3, as DNA: TGCGCCAGCAGCCAAGAATGGGCGGGGGGATTCACAGATACGCAGTATTTT. The V call is TRBV4-1, the J call TRBJ2-3; 8 bases agree with TRBD2. The CDR3 runs to 17 residues. The germline CDR1 and CDR2 sequences are MGHRA and YSYEKL. J gave up 2 bases and V 0 bases, and 7 bases lay outside the gene matches.

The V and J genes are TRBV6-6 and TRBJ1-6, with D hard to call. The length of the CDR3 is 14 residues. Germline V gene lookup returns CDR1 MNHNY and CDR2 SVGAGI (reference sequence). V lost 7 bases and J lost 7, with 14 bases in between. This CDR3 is CASKTQTENSPLHF. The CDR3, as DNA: TGTGCCAGCAAGACTCAAACGGAGAATTCACCCCTCCACTTT.